This record covers a single TCR beta chain. This CDR3 has 14 amino acids. The germline V and J ends were trimmed by 3 bases and 0 bases, with 9 bases remaining between them. Germline CDR1 is SGHNT and CDR2 is YYREEE (reference sequence). TCRdb keeps only in-frame clones here, not all; method: immunoSEQ multiplex PCR. The top ten hold approximately 7.2% of the sample, which has 95,000 to 150,000 clones, around 89% seen once. The entry originates in a study of radiotherapy plus CTLA-4 blockade in lung cancer. Patients with chemo-refractory metastatic non-small-cell lung cancer received focal radiation plus CTLA-4 blockade with ipilimumab.

The sequencing used peripheral blood, collected from a patient treated with radiotherapy plus ipilimumab. The origin of this receptor is a human donor with non-small cell lung cancer that progressed on radiotherapy plus ipilimumab. The chain combines TRBV5-4 with TRBJ1-2; D unresolved. The CDR3, as DNA: TGTGCCAGCAGCTCGCCCCAGCCTAACTATGGCTACACCTTC. Its protein is CASSSPQPNYGYTF.